Following are 14 T cell receptor beta chains from one sample sequenced in a study of regulatory T cells in long-lasting Graves disease (dated by TCRdb to the early 2020s). Library preparation was by multiplex PCR. This sample was sequenced with an Illumina HiSeq 4000. To build TCR beta libraries, CDR3 regions were amplified by Arm-PCR using iRepertoire HTBI primers. TCRdb's own reprocessing of the public reads used fastp at Q25 and MiXCR and kept productive beta chains. Each record represents a unique CDR3 protein, reported with the most common genes and DNA among its rows. The sample yields hundreds of thousands of distinct CDR3 sequences; about 30% were counted once. About two fifths of the sample is in the top ten clones. Per the publication, the time point label means: persistent/refractory GD, antithyroid drugs over 5 years with positive TRAb. For both TCR sequencing and RNA sequencing, RNA was extracted from PBMCs using TRIzol.

The sample in question was peripheral blood mononuclear cells (PBMCs), obtained when the disease was refractory, from a patient treated with antithyroid drugs. The receptors were gathered from a female donor with Graves disease.

The rearrangement links TRBV28 to TRBJ2-1, with TRBD1 matching over 7 bases. Germline V gene data show CDR1 as MDHEN and CDR2 as SYDVKM. V lost 7 bases and J lost 6; bases outside the gene matches: 6. The CDR3 totals 13 residues. The CDR3 nucleotides are TGTGCCAGCAACCTTCAGGGGGTCAATGAGCAGTTCTTC. It is translated as CASNLQGVNEQFF.

This chain links TRBV20-1 with TRBJ2-7; D uncertain. CDR1 is DFQATT and CDR2 is SNEGSKA in the germline V gene (reference sequence). The V and J ends lost 3 bases and 7 bases respectively, with 10 bases between them. The CDR3 runs 11 residues. CDR3 amino acids: CSASPHREQYF. The CDR3 region has the DNA TGCAGTGCTAGCCCCCACCGGGAGCAGTACTTC.

This clonotype was counted many times. The chain combines TRBV28 with TRBJ1-5; no definite D call. CDR3 size: 14 residues. Trimming cost V 0 bases and J 2 bases, with 5 bases left between them. Germline V gene sequence: CDR1 MDHEN, CDR2 SYDVKM. The CDR3 is CASSLWGGNQPQHF. The DNA of the CDR3 is TGTGCCAGCAGTTTATGGGGAGGCAATCAGCCCCAGCATTTT.

Worth noting for this clonotype: Germline is not matched at one junction end, which may reflect a read error. CDR3 DNA: TGCAGTGCTAGAGTCCTAACCAGCGGGAGTAATTATTTC. Translated, it gives CSARVLTSGSNYF. The V and J genes are TRBV20-1 and TRBJ2-4; 8 positions match TRBD2. The CDR3 runs to 13 residues. Germline assignment: CDR1 DFQATT and CDR2 SNEGSKA (reference sequence).

This clonotype was counted at least ten times. In DNA, the CDR3 is TGTGCCAGCAGGCTTAAGGGTGGGTCACCCCTCCACTTT. It codes for CASRLKGGSPLHF. The chain recombines TRBV28 with TRBJ1-6; D gene unclear. The CDR3 length is 13 residues. Germline-derived CDR1 and CDR2 are MDHEN and SYDVKM. V was pared by 6 bases and J by 10 bases, with 13 bases between.

V is TRBV28 and J is TRBJ2-2, with D possibly being TRBD2 (6 bases). Germline V gives CDR1 MDHEN, CDR2 SYDVKM. Trimming stripped 4 bases from V and 4 bases from J, with 13 bases between. This CDR3 comprises 15 residues. CDR3 amino acids: CASSSGGEGTGELFF. DNA of the CDR3: TGTGCCAGCAGTTCCGGGGGAGAAGGCACCGGGGAGCTGTTTTTT.

This clonotype was picked up a small number of times. The chain carries TRBV12-3 or TRBV12-4 and TRBJ1-1; 10 nucleotides match TRBD1. The CDR3 covers 17 residues. Trimming removed 2 bases from V and 3 bases from J; junction bases left unmatched: 9. Here the CDR3 reads CASSLTGTGVSYTEAFF. Here the CDR3 DNA reads TGTGCCAGCAGTTTAACCGGGACAGGGGTGAGTTACACTGAAGCTTTCTTT.

This sequence joins TRBV30 and TRBJ2-6; 7 nucleotides align to TRBD1. The CDR3 covers 15 residues. Trimming took 4 bases from V and 2 from J; bases not matched to a gene: 5. Germline lookup yields CDR1 GTSNPN and CDR2 SVGIG (reference sequence). The CDR3 nucleotides are TGTGCCTGGAATACAGGGGATCCTGGGGCCAACGTCCTGACTTTC. Protein: CAWNTGDPGANVLTF.

For the CDR3, the DNA is TGTGCCGGCGCCGGATGGCGGGATAAGTCGAGCGGGGAGCTGTTTTTT. It translates to CAGAGWRDKSSGELFF. This chain uses TRBV7-9 with TRBJ2-2, with a weak D call TRBD2 (6 bases). V lost 11 bases and J 7 bases, leaving 26 bases between the germline ends. Germline values: CDR1 SEHNR, CDR2 FQNEAQ (reference sequence). The CDR3 has 16 amino acids.

This clonotype was counted between two and nine times. This chain connects TRBV2 to TRBJ1-1; 7 nucleotides agree with TRBD1. The CDR3 sequence is 14 residues long. Germline CDR1 SNHLY, CDR2 FYNNEI. J was trimmed by 4 bases and V by 10 bases; bases with no gene match: 12. CDR3 region: CATRGDTTSTEAFF. The CDR3 DNA follows: TGTGCCACCAGGGGGGACACGACCTCCACTGAAGCTTTCTTT.

The CDR3 region has the DNA TGTGCCAGCAGCCCCCAGGTGTTGCTGAACACTGAAGCTTTCTTT. This codes for CASSPQVLLNTEAFF. The V and J genes are TRBV7-2 and TRBJ1-1, with D uncertain. This CDR3 is built from 15 residues. In germline, CDR1 is SGHTA, CDR2 FQGNSA. V was shortened by 5 bases and J by 0 bases, with 13 bases between the two germline ends.

The gene calls are TRBV5-1 and TRBJ1-2, with D tentatively TRBD1 (5 bases). The CDR3 has 13 residues. Germline V gene lookup returns CDR1 SGHRS and CDR2 YFSETQ. V was cut by 3 bases and J by 0 bases, with 6 bases left in between. The CDR3 sequence is CASSWDANYGYTF. The CDR3 coding sequence is TGCGCCAGCAGCTGGGACGCTAACTATGGCTACACCTTC. Supplemented by reference TRBV5-1 and TRBJ1-2, the full variable domain reads KAGVTQTPRYLIKTRGQQVTLSCSPISGHRSVSWYQQTPGQGLQFLFEYFSETQRNKGNFPGRFSGRQFSNSRSEMNVSTLELGDSALYLCASSWDANYGYTFGSGTRLTVV.

On this clonotype itself: A much bigger clone sits one base away, suggesting this may be a read error. The chain has TRBV18 and TRBJ2-4; 7 nucleotides align to TRBD1. This CDR3 is 18 amino acids long. Losses at the gene ends were 4 bases for V and 6 bases for J; bases not matched to a gene: 18. Germline loops: CDR1 KGHSH, CDR2 LQKENI. The CDR3 bases are TGTGCCAGCTCACGCTGCGGTTTGTACAGGGGCGGTGGAAACATTCAGTACTTC. Residues: CASSRCGLYRGGGNIQYF.

This clonotype has a count of ten or more. The chain links TRBV11-2 to TRBJ1-5, with D unclear. V was shortened by 5 bases and J by 2 bases, with 13 bases between the two germline ends. Germline V gene lookup returns CDR1 SGHAT and CDR2 FQNNGV. CDR3 size: 15 residues. CDR3 sequence (DNA): TGTGCCAGCAGCCCCGGTGGTGGAGGCAATCAGCCCCAGCATTTT. Translation gives CASSPGGGGNQPQHF.